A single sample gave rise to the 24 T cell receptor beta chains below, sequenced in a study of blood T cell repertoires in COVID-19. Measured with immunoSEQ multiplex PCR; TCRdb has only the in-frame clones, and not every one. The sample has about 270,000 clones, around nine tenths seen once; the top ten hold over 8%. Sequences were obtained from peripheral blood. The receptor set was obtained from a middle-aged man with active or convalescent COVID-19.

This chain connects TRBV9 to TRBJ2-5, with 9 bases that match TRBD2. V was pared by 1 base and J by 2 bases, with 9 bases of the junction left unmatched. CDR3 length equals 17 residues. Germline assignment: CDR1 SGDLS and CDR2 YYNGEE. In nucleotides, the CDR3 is TGTGCCAGCAGCGTATTGGGCCTAGCGGGAAAACAAGAGACCCAGTACTTC. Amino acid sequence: CASSVLGLAGKQETQYF.

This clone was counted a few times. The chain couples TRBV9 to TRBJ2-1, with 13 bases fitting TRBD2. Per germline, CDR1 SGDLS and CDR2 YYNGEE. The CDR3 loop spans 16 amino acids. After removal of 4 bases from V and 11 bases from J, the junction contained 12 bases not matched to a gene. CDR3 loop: CASSPTSGGAQRQQFF. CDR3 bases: TGTGCCAGCAGCCCAACTAGCGGGGGGGCCCAAAGACAGCAGTTCTTC.

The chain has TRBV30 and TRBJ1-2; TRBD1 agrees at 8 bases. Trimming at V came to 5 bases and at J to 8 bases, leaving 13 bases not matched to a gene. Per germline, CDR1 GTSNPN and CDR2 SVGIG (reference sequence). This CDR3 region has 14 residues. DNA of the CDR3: TGTGCCTGGGCAGAGGACAGGGCCTTAAAAGGCTACACCTTC. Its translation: CAWAEDRALKGYTF.

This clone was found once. The CDR3 DNA reads as TGCAGCGTTGCGGGGACAGGGGGCGGTGACTATGGCTACACCTTC. Translation: CSVAGTGGGDYGYTF. This sequence joins TRBV29-1 and TRBJ1-2; TRBD1 matches at 12 bases. Germline CDR1 and CDR2: SQVTM and ANQGSEA. The CDR3 spans 15 residues. V was clipped by 4 bases and J by 3 bases; unmatched bases: 6.

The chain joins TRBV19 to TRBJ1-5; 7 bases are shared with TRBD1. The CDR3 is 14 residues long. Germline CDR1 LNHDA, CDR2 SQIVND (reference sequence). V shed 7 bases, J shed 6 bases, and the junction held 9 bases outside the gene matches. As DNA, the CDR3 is TGTGCCAGTACACTCCGACAGGGAACTCAGCCCCAGCATTTT. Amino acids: CASTLRQGTQPQHF.

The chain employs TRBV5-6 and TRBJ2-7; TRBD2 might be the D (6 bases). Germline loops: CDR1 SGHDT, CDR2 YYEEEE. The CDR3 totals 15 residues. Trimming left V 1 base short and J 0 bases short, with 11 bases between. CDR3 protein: CASSLSSGSSYEQYF. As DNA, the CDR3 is TGTGCCAGCAGCTTGTCGTCCGGGAGCTCCTACGAGCAGTACTTC. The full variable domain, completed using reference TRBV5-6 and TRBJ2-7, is DAGVTQSPTHLIKTRGQQVTLRCSPKSGHDTVSWYQQALGQGPQFIFQYYEEEERQRGNFPDRFSGHQFPNYSSELNVNALLLGDSALYLCASSLSSGSSYEQYFGPGTRLTVT.

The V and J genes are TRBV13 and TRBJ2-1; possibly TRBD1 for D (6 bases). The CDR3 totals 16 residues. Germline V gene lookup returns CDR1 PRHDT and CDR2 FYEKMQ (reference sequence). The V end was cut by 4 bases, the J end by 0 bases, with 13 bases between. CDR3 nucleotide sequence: TGTGCCAGCAGCTCCCGGACAGAGAGCTCCTACAATGAGCAGTTCTTC. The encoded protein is CASSSRTESSYNEQFF.

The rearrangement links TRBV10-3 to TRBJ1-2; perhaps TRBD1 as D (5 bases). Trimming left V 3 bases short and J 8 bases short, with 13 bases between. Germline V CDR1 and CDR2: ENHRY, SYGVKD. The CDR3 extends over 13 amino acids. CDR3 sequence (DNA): TGTGCCATCAGTGAACCAGGGTCTGGGGGCTACACCTTC. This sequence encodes CAISEPGSGGYTF.

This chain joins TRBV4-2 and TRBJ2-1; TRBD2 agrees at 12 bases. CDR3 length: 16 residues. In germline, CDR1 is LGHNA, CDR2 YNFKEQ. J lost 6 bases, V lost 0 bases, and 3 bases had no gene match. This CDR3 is CASSQEASGGVNEQFF. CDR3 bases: TGTGCCAGCAGCCAAGAGGCTAGCGGGGGGGTCAATGAGCAGTTCTTC.

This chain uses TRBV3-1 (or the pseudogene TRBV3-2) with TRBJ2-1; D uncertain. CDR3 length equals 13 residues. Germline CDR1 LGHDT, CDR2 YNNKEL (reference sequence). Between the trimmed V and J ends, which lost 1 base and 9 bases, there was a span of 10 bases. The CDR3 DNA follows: TGTGCCAGCAGCCAAGCCATGACGGGTGAGCAGTTCTTC. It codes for CASSQAMTGEQFF.

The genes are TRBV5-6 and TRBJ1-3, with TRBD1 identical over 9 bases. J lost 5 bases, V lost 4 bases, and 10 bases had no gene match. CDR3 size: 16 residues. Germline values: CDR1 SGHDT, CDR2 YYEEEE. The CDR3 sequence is CASSPLTGGDRNTIYF. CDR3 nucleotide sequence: TGTGCCAGCAGCCCTCTGACAGGGGGTGACAGAAACACCATATATTTT.

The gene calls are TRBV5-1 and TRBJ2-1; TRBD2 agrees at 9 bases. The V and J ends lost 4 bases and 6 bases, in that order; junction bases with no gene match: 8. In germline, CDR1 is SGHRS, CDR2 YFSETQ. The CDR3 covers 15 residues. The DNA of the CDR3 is TGCGCCAGCAGCGTTAGCGGGAGTGCCGCCAATGAGCAGTTCTTC. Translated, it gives CASSVSGSAANEQFF.

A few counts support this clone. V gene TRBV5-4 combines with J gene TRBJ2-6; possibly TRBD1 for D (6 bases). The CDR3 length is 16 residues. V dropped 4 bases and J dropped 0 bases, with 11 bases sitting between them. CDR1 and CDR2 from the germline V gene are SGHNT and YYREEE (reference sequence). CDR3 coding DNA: TGTGCCAGCAGCCGGACAGTCACCTCTGGGGCCAACGTCCTGACTTTC. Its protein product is CASSRTVTSGANVLTF.

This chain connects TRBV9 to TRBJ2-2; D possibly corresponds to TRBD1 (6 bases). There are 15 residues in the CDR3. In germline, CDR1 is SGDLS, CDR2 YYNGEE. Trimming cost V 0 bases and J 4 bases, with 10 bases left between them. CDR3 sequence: CASSVDWGRTGELFF. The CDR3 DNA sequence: TGTGCCAGCAGCGTAGACTGGGGGCGCACCGGGGAGCTGTTTTTT. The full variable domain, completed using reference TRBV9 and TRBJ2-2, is DSGVTQTPKHLITATGQRVTLRCSPRSGDLSVYWYQQSLDQGLQFLIQYYNGEERAKGNILERFSAQQFPDLHSELNLSSLELGDSALYFCASSVDWGRTGELFFGEGSRLTVL.

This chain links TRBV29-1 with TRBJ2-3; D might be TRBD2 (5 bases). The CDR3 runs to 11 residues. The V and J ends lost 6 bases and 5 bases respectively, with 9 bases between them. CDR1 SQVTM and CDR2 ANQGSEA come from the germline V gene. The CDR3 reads CSVRTLDTQYF. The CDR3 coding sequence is TGCAGCGTCCGGACTTTAGATACGCAGTATTTT.

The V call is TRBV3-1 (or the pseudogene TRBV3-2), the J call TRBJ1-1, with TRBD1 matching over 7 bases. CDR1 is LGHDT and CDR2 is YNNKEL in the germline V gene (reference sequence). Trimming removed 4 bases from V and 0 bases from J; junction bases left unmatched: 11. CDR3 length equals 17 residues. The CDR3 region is CASSPLRDSLMNTEAFF. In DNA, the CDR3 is TGTGCCAGCAGCCCCCTCCGGGACAGTTTAATGAACACTGAAGCTTTCTTT.

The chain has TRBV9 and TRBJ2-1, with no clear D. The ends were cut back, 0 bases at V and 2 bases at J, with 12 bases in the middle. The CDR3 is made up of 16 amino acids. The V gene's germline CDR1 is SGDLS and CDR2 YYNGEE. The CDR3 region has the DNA TGTGCCAGCAGCGTAGAGACACGAACCCCCTACAATGAGCAGTTCTTC. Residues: CASSVETRTPYNEQFF.

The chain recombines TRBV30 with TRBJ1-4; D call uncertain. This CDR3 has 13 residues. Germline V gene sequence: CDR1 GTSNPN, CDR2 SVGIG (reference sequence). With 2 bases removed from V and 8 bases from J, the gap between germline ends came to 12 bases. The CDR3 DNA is TGTGCCTGGAGTTCAGGAGGGAAGGAAAAACTGTTTTTT. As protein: CAWSSGGKEKLFF.

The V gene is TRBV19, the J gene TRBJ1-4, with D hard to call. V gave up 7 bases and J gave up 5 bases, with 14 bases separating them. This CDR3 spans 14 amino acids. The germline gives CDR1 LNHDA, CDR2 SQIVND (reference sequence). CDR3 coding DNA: TGTGCCAGTACCTTAACATGGGAGAATGAAAAACTGTTTTTT. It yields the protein CASTLTWENEKLFF.

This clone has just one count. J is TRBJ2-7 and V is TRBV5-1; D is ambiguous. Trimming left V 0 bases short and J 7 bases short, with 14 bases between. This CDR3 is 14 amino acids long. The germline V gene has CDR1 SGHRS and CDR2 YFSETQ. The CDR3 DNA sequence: TGCGCCAGCAGCTTGGCACCCTGGGCTGAGGAGCAGTACTTC. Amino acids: CASSLAPWAEEQYF. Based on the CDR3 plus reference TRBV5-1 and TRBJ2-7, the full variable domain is KAGVTQTPRYLIKTRGQQVTLSCSPISGHRSVSWYQQTPGQGLQFLFEYFSETQRNKGNFPGRFSGRQFSNSRSEMNVSTLELGDSALYLCASSLAPWAEEQYFGPGTRLTVT.

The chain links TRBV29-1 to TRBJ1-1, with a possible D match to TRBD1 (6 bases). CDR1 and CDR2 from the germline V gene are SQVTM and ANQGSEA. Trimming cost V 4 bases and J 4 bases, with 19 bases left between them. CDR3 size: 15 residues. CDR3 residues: CSVGGGGLRITEAFF. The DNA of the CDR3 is TGCAGCGTTGGAGGGGGGGGACTTCGCATCACTGAAGCTTTCTTT.

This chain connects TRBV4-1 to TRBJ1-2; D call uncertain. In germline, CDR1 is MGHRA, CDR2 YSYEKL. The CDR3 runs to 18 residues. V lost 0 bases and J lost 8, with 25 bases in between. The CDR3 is CASSQEFGLRETHWGYTF. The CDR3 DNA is TGCGCCAGCAGCCAAGAGTTCGGTTTGAGGGAAACCCACTGGGGCTACACCTTC.

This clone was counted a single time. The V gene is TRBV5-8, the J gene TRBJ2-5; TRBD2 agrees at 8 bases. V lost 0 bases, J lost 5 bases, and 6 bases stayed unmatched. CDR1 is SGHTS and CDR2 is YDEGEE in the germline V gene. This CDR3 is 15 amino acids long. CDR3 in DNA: TGTGCCAGCAGCTTGGCTGGGACTAGAAGGGAGACCCAGTACTTC. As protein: CASSLAGTRRETQYF.

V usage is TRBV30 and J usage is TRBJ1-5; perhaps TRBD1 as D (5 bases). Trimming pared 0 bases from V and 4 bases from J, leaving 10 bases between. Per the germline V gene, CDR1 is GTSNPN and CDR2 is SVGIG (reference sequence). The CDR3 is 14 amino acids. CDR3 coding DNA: TGTGCCTGGAGTGTAATGGAGGGGAATCAGCCCCAGCATTTT. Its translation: CAWSVMEGNQPQHF.